These T cell receptor beta chains were read from a single sample in a study of T cell changes during pregnancy in multiple sclerosis. Method: immunoSEQ multiplex PCR; TCRdb's copy keeps in-frame clones and lacks some. The sample yields 75,000 to 100,000 clones, 92% seen once. The source material was peripheral blood, sampled after pregnancy. Receptor source: a female donor in good health, enrolled as a control in a pregnancy study. Each CDR3 is given with its conserved first and last residue. The D gene is left open where the match is weak. Clone size is shown for a subset of rows, as once, few, many or a class of expanded clone.

d_call,v_call,clone_size,j_call,cdr3_length,cdr3_aa,cdr3_nt
.,TRBV7-6,.,TRBJ1-2,11,CASSPGYGYTF,TGTGCCAGCAGCCCGGGTTATGGCTACACCTTC
TRBD2,TRBV2,.,TRBJ2-2,16,CASSGTSGRATGELFF,TGTGCCAGCAGCGGAACTAGCGGGAGGGCCACCGGGGAGCTGTTTTTT
TRBD1,TRBV27,.,TRBJ2-7,15,CASSLRGTVGYEQYF,TGTGCCAGCAGTTTACGAGGGACAGTGGGCTACGAGCAGTACTTC
.,TRBV6-5,.,TRBJ2-1,16,CASSSFHISSYNEQFF,TGTGCCAGCAGTTCCTTCCATATTAGCTCCTACAATGAGCAGTTCTTC
.,TRBV11-1,.,TRBJ1-3,14,CASSLERGGNTIYF,TGTGCCAGCAGCTTAGAACGGGGGGGAAACACCATATATTTT
TRBD1,TRBV18,.,TRBJ2-3,16,CASSPLRDRGADTQYF,TGTGCCAGCTCACCTTTAAGGGACAGGGGGGCAGATACGCAGTATTTT
TRBD2,TRBV7-3,.,TRBJ2-3,15,CASSRTSGSTDTQYF,TGTGCCAGCTCGCGGACTAGCGGAAGCACAGATACGCAGTATTTT
.,TRBV7-8,.,TRBJ1-1,13,CASSFWGTTEAFF,TGTGCCAGCAGCTTTTGGGGCACCACTGAAGCTTTCTTT
.,TRBV5-1,.,TRBJ1-5,13,CASSVDSDQPQHF,TGCGCCAGCAGCGTTGACAGCGATCAGCCCCAGCATTTT
.,TRBV28,.,TRBJ2-7,17,CASSLRLVDVSVYEQYF,TGTGCCAGCAGTTTAAGGCTAGTGGATGTAAGCGTATACGAGCAGTACTTC
TRBD1,TRBV18,.,TRBJ2-2,18,CASSPVLGRQGNTGELFF,TGTGCCAGCTCACCAGTATTAGGTCGACAGGGGAACACCGGGGAGCTGTTTTTT
.,TRBV7-9,.,TRBJ1-4,14,CASRQDSPGEKLFF,TGTGCCAGCCGCCAGGACAGCCCCGGGGAAAAACTGTTTTTT
TRBD1,TRBV2,.,TRBJ2-7,18,CASSELALLGTGDTHQYF,TGTGCCAGCAGTGAATTGGCCCTTTTAGGGACAGGGGATACCCACCAGTACTTC
TRBD1,TRBV6-5,.,TRBJ1-1,15,CASSYSATGGTEAFF,TGTGCCAGCAGTTACTCGGCGACAGGGGGCACTGAAGCTTTCTTT
.,TRBV6-1,.,TRBJ1-3,16,CASSGFRGHSGNTIYF,TGTGCCAGCAGTGGATTCAGGGGACACTCTGGAAACACCATATATTTT
TRBD2,TRBV5-6,once,TRBJ2-1,14,CASSSGSSYNEQFF,TGTGCCAGTAGTAGCGGGAGTTCCTACAATGAGCAGTTCTTC
.,TRBV29-1,.,TRBJ1-2,15,CSVRRRSPTRGGYTF,TGCAGCGTTAGACGACGCTCTCCGACCAGAGGTGGCTACACCTTC
.,TRBV9,.,TRBJ2-1,13,CASSVVSNNEQFF,TGTGCCAGCAGCGTAGTTTCCAACAATGAGCAGTTCTTC
TRBD1,TRBV5-4,.,TRBJ2-1,15,CASSLGAGQGDEQFF,TGTGCCAGCAGCTTGGGGGCGGGACAGGGAGATGAGCAGTTCTTC
.,TRBV19,.,TRBJ2-2,14,CASKDWTLTGELFF,TGTGCCAGTAAGGACTGGACTCTAACCGGGGAGCTGTTTTTT
.,TRBV30,.,TRBJ1-2,11,CAWPDGGGYTF,TGTGCCTGGCCGGACGGGGGGGGCTACACCTTC
.,TRBV5-6,few,TRBJ1-5,14,CASSLGGLGQPQHF,TGTGCCAGCAGCTTGGGAGGTCTAGGACAGCCCCAGCATTTT
.,TRBV7-6,.,TRBJ2-3,15,CASSLGGGKTDTQYF,TGTGCCAGCAGCTTGGGTGGCGGGAAGACAGATACGCAGTATTTT
.,TRBV23-1,.,TRBJ2-6,16,CASSTAASSGANVLTF,TGCGCCAGCAGTACGGCAGCTAGCTCTGGGGCCAACGTCCTGACTTTC
TRBD1,TRBV5-4,.,TRBJ1-1,15,CASSLATGMNTEAFF,TGTGCCAGCAGCTTGGCGACAGGGATGAACACTGAAGCTTTCTTT
.,TRBV5-1,.,TRBJ2-5,15,CASSYGRGLPETQYF,TGCGCCAGCAGCTACGGGAGGGGGCTTCCGGAGACCCAGTACTTC
.,TRBV27,.,TRBJ2-1,14,CASSPRGPYNEQFF,TGTGCCAGCAGCCCGCGGGGTCCCTACAATGAGCAGTTCTTC
TRBD2,TRBV9,.,TRBJ2-3,16,CASSEGSGGSGDTQYF,TGTGCCAGCAGCGAAGGTAGCGGGGGCAGTGGAGATACGCAGTATTTT
TRBD1,TRBV9,once,TRBJ1-4,15,CASSAEQGELEKLFF,TGTGCCAGCAGCGCAGAACAGGGGGAACTTGAAAAACTGTTTTTT
.,TRBV19,few,TRBJ1-5,18,CASSIDHAGGGLDQPQHF,TGTGCCAGTAGTATAGATCATGCGGGAGGAGGGTTAGATCAGCCCCAGCATTTT
TRBD2,TRBV6-5,.,TRBJ2-2,15,CASSGTSGNTGELFF,TGTGCCAGCAGTGGGACTAGCGGGAACACCGGGGAGCTGTTTTTT
.,TRBV6-4,.,TRBJ2-2,11,CASAETGELFF,TGTGCCAGCGCGGAAACCGGGGAGCTGTTTTTT
TRBD1,TRBV25-1,.,TRBJ1-4,13,CASSGTGWEKLFF,TGTGCCAGCAGTGGGACAGGGTGGGAAAAACTGTTTTTT
TRBD1,TRBV7-6,once,TRBJ1-1,15,CASSRRQGEGTEAFF,TGTGCCAGCAGCCGCCGACAGGGTGAGGGCACTGAAGCTTTCTTT
TRBD2,TRBV5-4,.,TRBJ2-6,17,CASSLLAGGSGANVLTF,TGTGCCAGCAGCTTACTGGCGGGGGGCTCTGGGGCCAACGTCCTGACTTTC
TRBD1,TRBV7-2,.,TRBJ2-3,18,CASSHKTWTGTSTDTQYF,TGTGCCAGCAGCCATAAGACATGGACAGGCACTAGCACAGATACGCAGTATTTT
TRBD1,TRBV2,.,TRBJ1-5,14,CASKPGQGNQPQHF,TGTGCCAGCAAGCCAGGACAGGGCAATCAGCCCCAGCATTTT
TRBD2,TRBV5-6,.,TRBJ2-3,15,CASSRGTSGRDTQYF,TGTGCCAGCAGCCGCGGGACTAGCGGGAGAGATACGCAGTATTTT
TRBD1,TRBV12-5,.,TRBJ1-1,14,CASGSRQGAIEAFF,TGTGCTAGTGGTTCGAGACAGGGGGCTATTGAAGCTTTCTTT
.,TRBV2,.,TRBJ2-7,11,CAAGGAYEQYF,TGTGCCGCTGGAGGGGCCTACGAGCAGTACTTC
.,TRBV5-3,.,TRBJ1-4,14,CARSPHLRGEKLFF,TGTGCCAGAAGCCCGCACCTACGAGGTGAAAAACTGTTTTTT
.,TRBV7-6,once,TRBJ2-3,14,CASSPGGPGDTQYF,TGTGCCAGCAGCCCCGGGGGACCGGGAGATACGCAGTATTTT
.,TRBV7-9,.,TRBJ2-1,14,CASSFGQGINEQFF,TGTGCCAGCAGCTTTGGGCAGGGAATCAATGAGCAGTTCTTC
TRBD2,TRBV2,.,TRBJ2-7,15,CASSLPGLAGEMEYF,TGTGCCAGCAGCCTGCCGGGACTAGCGGGTGAAATGGAGTACTTC
TRBD1,TRBV28,.,TRBJ2-7,14,CASSPDRGTYEQYF,TGTGCCAGCAGCCCAGACAGGGGTACCTACGAGCAGTACTTC
TRBD1,TRBV5-1,.,TRBJ1-4,15,CASSIRRDSNEKLFF,TGCGCCAGCAGCATCCGCCGGGACAGCAATGAAAAACTGTTTTTT
TRBD1,TRBV5-6,.,TRBJ1-5,15,CASSRTGWGNQPQHF,TGTGCCAGCAGCCGGACAGGGTGGGGCAATCAGCCCCAGCATTTT
.,TRBV6-5,.,TRBJ1-1,15,CASSSPGNMNTEAFF,TGTGCCAGCAGTTCCCCAGGAAACATGAACACTGAAGCTTTCTTT
TRBD1,TRBV29-1,.,TRBJ2-2,14,CSVETGGRAGELFF,TGCAGCGTTGAGACAGGGGGAAGGGCCGGGGAGCTGTTTTTT
.,TRBV7-9,.,TRBJ1-2,15,CASSLFTGFNYGYTF,TGTGCCAGCAGCCTGTTTACAGGGTTCAACTATGGCTACACCTTC
.,TRBV7-3,.,TRBJ2-1,13,CASSPEAPTVQFF,TGTGCCAGCAGCCCGGAGGCCCCTACCGTGCAGTTCTTC
.,TRBV6-7,.,TRBJ2-3,14,CASSYSDNTDTQYF,TGTGCCAGCAGTTACTCGGACAACACAGATACGCAGTATTTT
.,TRBV21-1,.,TRBJ2-1,18,CASSKGGLERRESNEQFF,TGTGCCAGCAGCAAAGGGGGACTTGAGCGACGGGAGAGTAATGAGCAGTTCTTC
.,TRBV6-1,.,TRBJ2-5,14,CAGNSGLPPETRYF,TGTGCCGGCAACTCGGGACTCCCCCCCGAGACCCGGTACTTC
TRBD2,TRBV5-4,.,TRBJ2-2,13,CASSPGGGGELFF,TGTGCCAGCAGCCCGGGAGGAGGCGGGGAGCTGTTTTTT
.,TRBV28,.,TRBJ2-5,16,CASSYPGLRTRETQYF,TGTGCCAGCAGTTATCCTGGCCTCCGGACTCGAGAGACCCAGTACTTC
.,TRBV30,once,TRBJ1-2,12,CAWRSREDGYTF,TGTGCCTGGAGAAGCAGGGAGGATGGCTACACCTTC
TRBD2,TRBV10-3,.,TRBJ2-1,14,CAIQTSGIANEQFF,TGTGCCATCCAGACTAGCGGGATAGCTAATGAGCAGTTCTTC
.,TRBV12-5,.,TRBJ1-3,16,CASGLTLDSAGNTIYF,TGTGCTAGTGGTTTGACACTTGACTCGGCTGGAAACACCATATATTTT